Given below is one T cell receptor (beta chain) in context. The antigen remains undetermined. This entry comes from a study of T-cell reconstitution after alpha-beta-depleted transplantation in children. General observations from the study: T-cell counts and diversity were attributed mostly to newly produced T cells one year after transplant. Some patients' high day-60 TCRbeta diversity was traced to surviving recipient T cells and thymic progenitors.

Looked up from germline, CDR1 is MGHRA and CDR2 is YSYEKL. The CDR3 has 13 residues. Trimming removed 6 bases from V and 9 bases from J; junction bases left unmatched: 2. Unique molecular identifiers were used to barcode this TCRbeta library. TCRdb recomputed calls from the PCR reads with MiXCR, one row per CDR3 protein. This table holds 300,000 to 400,000 distinct CDR3 sequences, around 15% found once. The receptor comes from a male patient aged 2 to 10 who had a stem cell transplant for acute lymphoblastic leukemia, so the T cells may come from the graft donor. Sample: PBMCs, mostly from graft donor cells, taken 360 days after TCRalphabeta/CD19-depleted stem cell transplant. The rearrangement uses TRBV4-1 and TRBJ2-1, with TRBD2 identical over 13 bases. CDR3 sequence (DNA): TGCGCCAGCAGTCGACTAGCGGGGGGTGAGCAGTTCTTC. It specifies CASSRLAGGEQFF.